Reported below is one T cell receptor (beta chain). Its antigen is currently unknown. This sample was included in a study of T cells in Graves' hyperthyroidism and ophthalmopathy. Study-wide findings and caveats: Ophthalmopathy prediction by the model preceded onset by a median approximately 6.9 months. Most clonotypes expanded in thyroid above 0.001 were likewise present in blood.

RNA transcripts served as the template for amplifying TCR beta CDR3 regions. When the TCR CDR3 underwent first-round RT-PCR, the HTBI primer set was used. TCRdb re-analysed the multiplex PCR reads in MiXCR, keeping a single row per CDR3 protein. This table holds approximately 420,000 distinct CDR3 sequences, more than 13% found once. The study based diagnoses on clinical symptoms, serum thyroxine and TRAb, thyroid ultrasound and orbital computed tomography. An approximately 10 ml volume of fresh peripheral blood provided the PBMCs. The specimen was blood. The source of this sequence is a young woman with Graves' hyperthyroidism.

This chain's CDR3 is CATSDSQAGRQGQPQHF. CDR3 DNA: TGTGCCACCAGTGATTCTCAGGCGGGACGTCAAGGTCAGCCCCAGCATTTT. The chain carries TRBV24-1 and TRBJ1-5; TRBD1 is a possible D gene (5 bases). This CDR3 has 17 residues. The V and J ends lost 2 bases and 6 bases respectively, with 19 bases between them. Germline V gene data show CDR1 as KGHDR and CDR2 as SFDVKD.